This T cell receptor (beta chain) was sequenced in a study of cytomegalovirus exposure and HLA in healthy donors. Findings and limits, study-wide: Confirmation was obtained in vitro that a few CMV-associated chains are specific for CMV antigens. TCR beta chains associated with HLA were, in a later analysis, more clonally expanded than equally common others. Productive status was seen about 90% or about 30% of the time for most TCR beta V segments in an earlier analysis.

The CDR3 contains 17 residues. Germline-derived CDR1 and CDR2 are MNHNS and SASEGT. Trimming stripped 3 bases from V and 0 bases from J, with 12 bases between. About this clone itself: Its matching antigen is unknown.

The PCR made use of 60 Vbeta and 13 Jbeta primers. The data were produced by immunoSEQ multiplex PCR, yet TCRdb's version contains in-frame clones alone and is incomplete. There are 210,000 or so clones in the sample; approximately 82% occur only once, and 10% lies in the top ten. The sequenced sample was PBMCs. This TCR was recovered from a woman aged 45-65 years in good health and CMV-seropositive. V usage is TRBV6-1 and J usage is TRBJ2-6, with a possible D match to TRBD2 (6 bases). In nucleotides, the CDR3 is TGTGCCAGCAGTGACGGGGGAGTTTACTCTGGGGCCAACGTCCTGACTTTC. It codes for CASSDGGVYSGANVLTF.